This T cell receptor (beta chain) was found in a study of OX40 agonist ivuxolimab in advanced cancers. As for the study in general: Patients with hepatocellular carcinoma, melanoma, renal cell or head and neck cancer made up the dose-escalation patients.

Trimming cost V 0 bases and J 5 bases, with 10 bases left between them. Germline CDR1 reads KGHSH; CDR2 reads LQKENI. There are 14 residues in the CDR3. Method: immunoSEQ multiplex PCR; TCRdb's copy keeps in-frame clones and lacks some. The sample yields about 78,000 clones, approximately 80% seen once. V is TRBV18 and J is TRBJ2-5; D gene unclear. This material consisted of CD4+ or CD8+ T cells sorted from blood, taken in a trial of the OX40 agonist ivuxolimab. The sequence derives from an adult with an advanced solid tumor such as melanoma, head and neck, liver or kidney cancer. The CDR3 reads CASSPPMVRETQYF. The CDR3 nucleotides read TGTGCCAGCTCACCACCAATGGTACGGGAGACCCAGTACTTC. The variable domain in full, completed from reference TRBV18 and TRBJ2-5, reads NAGVMQNPRHLVRRRGQEARLRCSPMKGHSHVYWYRQLPEEGLKFMVYLQKENIIDESGMPKERFSAEFPKEGPSILRIQQVVRGDSAAYFCASSPPMVRETQYFGPGTRLLVL.